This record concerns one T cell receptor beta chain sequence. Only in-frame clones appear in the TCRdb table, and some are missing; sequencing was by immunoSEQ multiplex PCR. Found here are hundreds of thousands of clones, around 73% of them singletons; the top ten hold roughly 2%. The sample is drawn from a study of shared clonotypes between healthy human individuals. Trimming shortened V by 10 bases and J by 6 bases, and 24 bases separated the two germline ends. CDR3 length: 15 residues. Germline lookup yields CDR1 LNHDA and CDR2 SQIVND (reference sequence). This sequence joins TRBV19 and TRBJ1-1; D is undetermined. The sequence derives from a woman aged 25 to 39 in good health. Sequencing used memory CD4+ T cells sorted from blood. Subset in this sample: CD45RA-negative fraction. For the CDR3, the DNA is TGTGCCATTCCGGACCTCGGGAGGAGGACGCCTGAAGCTTTCTTT. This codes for CAIPDLGRRTPEAFF. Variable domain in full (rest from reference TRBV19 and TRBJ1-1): DGGITQSPKYLFRKEGQNVTLSCEQNLNHDAMYWYRQDPGQGLRLIYYSQIVNDFQKGDIAEGYSVSREKKESFPLTVTSAQKNPTAFYLCAIPDLGRRTPEAFFGQGTRLTVV.